This is a list of T cell receptor beta chains from one sample in a study of Tregs in tolerant kidney transplant recipients. The table came from immunoSEQ multiplex PCR; TCRdb's copy has only in-frame clones and leaves some out. The sample has some 56,000 clones, about nine tenths seen once. The sequences come from CD8+ T cells from blood (PBMCs), collected 24 months after the transplant. The receptors come from a human patient who received a combined kidney and bone marrow transplant. The T cells may partly be graft donor cells. Each CDR3 is given with its conserved first and last residue. The D gene is left open where the match is weak. The listing skips clone size in some rows; elsewhere it reads once, few, many or a size class.

V: TRBV7-8
J: TRBJ1-1
D: .
size: .
CDR3: CASSLHYSMNTEAFF
DNA: TGTGCCAGCAGCTTACATTACAGCATGAACACTGAAGCTTTCTTT

V: TRBV19
J: TRBJ2-2
D: .
size: .
CDR3: CASNLYNTGELFF
DNA: TGTGCCAGTAACCTTTACAATACCGGGGAGCTGTTTTTT

V: TRBV18
J: TRBJ2-7
D: TRBD1
size: .
CDR3: CASSPLGQGNYEQYF
DNA: TGTGCCAGCTCACCTCTGGGACAGGGCAACTACGAGCAGTACTTC

V: TRBV4-1
J: TRBJ2-1
D: .
size: once
CDR3: CASSQGGAYNEQFF
DNA: TGCGCCAGCAGCCAAGGGGGCGCCTACAATGAGCAGTTCTTC

V: TRBV4-3
J: TRBJ1-2
D: .
size: .
CDR3: CASSQQDSGYYGYTF
DNA: TGCGCCAGCAGCCAACAGGACAGCGGATACTATGGCTACACCTTC

V: TRBV6-5
J: TRBJ2-5
D: .
size: .
CDR3: CASSYFRARVETQYF
DNA: TGTGCCAGCAGTTACTTTCGGGCGAGGGTGGAGACCCAGTACTTC

V: TRBV11-2
J: TRBJ2-3
D: .
size: .
CDR3: CASSLGAGDTQYF
DNA: TGTGCCAGCAGCTTAGGGGCGGGAGATACGCAGTATTTT

V: TRBV2
J: TRBJ1-1
D: .
size: .
CDR3: CASSEMGEETNTEAFF
DNA: TGTGCCAGCAGTGAAATGGGTGAGGAGACGAACACTGAAGCTTTCTTT

V: TRBV14
J: TRBJ2-3
D: .
size: few
CDR3: CASSHNRHTDTQYF
DNA: TGTGCCAGCAGCCACAACAGGCACACAGATACGCAGTATTTT

V: TRBV4-3
J: TRBJ2-7
D: TRBD2
size: .
CDR3: CASSQDRGLASIEQYF
DNA: TGCGCCAGCAGCCAAGACCGGGGACTAGCATCAATCGAGCAGTACTTC

V: TRBV4-3
J: TRBJ2-2
D: TRBD2
size: few
CDR3: CASSPGGVGTGELFF
DNA: TGCGCCAGCAGCCCGGGGGGGGTGGGCACCGGGGAGCTGTTTTTT

V: TRBV9
J: TRBJ2-1
D: TRBD2
size: .
CDR3: CASSVFSSSTSGRRGHNEQFF
DNA: TGTGCCAGCAGCGTTTTCTCTTCCTCGACTAGCGGGAGACGCGGGCACAATGAGCAGTTCTTC

V: TRBV12-5
J: TRBJ1-2
D: .
size: once
CDR3: CASGNMDSYGYTF
DNA: TGTGCTAGTGGCAACATGGACAGCTATGGCTACACCTTC

V: TRBV4-3
J: TRBJ1-1
D: TRBD1
size: .
CDR3: CASSQTGVGTEAFF
DNA: TGCGCCAGCAGCCAGACAGGGGTAGGCACTGAAGCTTTCTTT

V: TRBV6-4
J: TRBJ2-1
D: TRBD2
size: once
CDR3: CASTFIAGGPLCNEQFF
DNA: TGTGCCAGCACCTTTATAGCGGGAGGCCCCCTTTGCAATGAGCAGTTCTTC

V: TRBV9
J: TRBJ1-2
D: .
size: .
CDR3: CASSVVANYGYTF
DNA: TGTGCCAGCAGCGTAGTAGCTAACTATGGCTACACCTTC

V: TRBV9
J: TRBJ2-7
D: TRBD2
size: .
CDR3: CASSASAGSSYEQYF
DNA: TGTGCCAGCAGCGCATCAGCGGGATCCTCCTACGAGCAGTACTTC

V: TRBV13
J: TRBJ2-7
D: .
size: .
CDR3: CASSLGTSYEQYF
DNA: TGTGCCAGCAGCTTAGGCACATCCTACGAGCAGTACTTC

V: TRBV27
J: TRBJ1-1
D: TRBD1
size: .
CDR3: CASSLTGTGPSTFF
DNA: TGTGCCAGCAGTTTGACCGGGACAGGGCCATCAACTTTCTTT

V: TRBV13
J: TRBJ2-7
D: TRBD2
size: .
CDR3: CASSSPGSGSHEQYF
DNA: TGTGCCAGCAGCTCCCCGGGAAGCGGGAGTCACGAGCAGTACTTC

V: TRBV30
J: TRBJ2-2
D: TRBD2
size: .
CDR3: CAWSLAGGPSGELFF
DNA: TGTGCCTGGAGTTTGGCGGGGGGGCCGTCCGGGGAGCTGTTTTTT

V: TRBV9
J: TRBJ2-7
D: TRBD2
size: .
CDR3: CASSDPNEAGAPYEQYF
DNA: TGTGCCAGCAGCGACCCAAACGAGGCGGGAGCACCCTACGAGCAGTACTTC

V: TRBV7-6
J: TRBJ2-1
D: TRBD2
size: .
CDR3: CASSVLAGSSYNEQFF
DNA: TGTGCCAGCAGCGTACTAGCGGGTAGCTCCTACAATGAGCAGTTCTTC

V: TRBV6-1
J: TRBJ1-6
D: .
size: .
CDR3: CASSEHLFSYNSPLHF
DNA: TGTGCCAGCAGTGAACACCTTTTCTCCTATAATTCCCCCCTCCACTTT

V: TRBV7-2
J: TRBJ2-3
D: TRBD1
size: .
CDR3: CASSLPRTGQVSDTQYF
DNA: TGTGCCAGCAGCTTACCCAGGACAGGGCAAGTGTCAGATACGCAGTATTTT

V: TRBV11-3
J: TRBJ2-7
D: TRBD2
size: once
CDR3: CASSLTGTIYEQYF
DNA: TGTGCCAGCAGCTTAACCGGGACTATCTACGAGCAGTACTTC

V: TRBV7-3
J: TRBJ2-3
D: .
size: .
CDR3: CASSLKRQSHTDTQYF
DNA: TGTGCCAGCAGCTTAAAGAGGCAGAGCCACACAGATACGCAGTATTTT

V: TRBV30
J: TRBJ1-1
D: .
size: .
CDR3: CAWSALTETNTEAFF
DNA: TGTGCCTGGAGTGCGTTGACAGAAACAAACACTGAAGCTTTCTTT

V: TRBV7-2
J: TRBJ2-1
D: TRBD2
size: .
CDR3: CASSLAGGPGEFF
DNA: TGTGCCAGCAGCTTAGCGGGAGGGCCGGGGGAGTTCTTC

V: TRBV5-4
J: TRBJ2-3
D: TRBD1
size: .
CDR3: CASSMGQVIDTQYF
DNA: TGTGCCAGCAGCATGGGACAGGTTATAGATACGCAGTATTTT

V: TRBV11-2
J: TRBJ2-1
D: TRBD2
size: .
CDR3: CASVGSGSSYNEQFF
DNA: TGTGCCAGTGTAGGGAGCGGGAGTTCTTACAATGAGCAGTTCTTC

V: TRBV5-6
J: TRBJ2-3
D: TRBD2
size: .
CDR3: CASSLGSGTSTGTQYF
DNA: TGTGCCAGCAGCCTTGGTAGCGGGACTAGCACAGGTACGCAGTATTTT

V: TRBV13
J: TRBJ2-5
D: TRBD1
size: .
CDR3: CASSSGTGVETQYF
DNA: TGTGCCAGCAGCTCCGGGACAGGGGTAGAGACCCAGTACTTC

V: TRBV15
J: TRBJ1-2
D: .
size: .
CDR3: CATMDIVYGYTF
DNA: TGTGCCACCATGGACATAGTATATGGCTACACCTTC

V: TRBV5-6
J: TRBJ2-1
D: .
size: .
CDR3: CASSLGYSSYNEQFF
DNA: TGTGCCAGCAGCTTGGGGTATAGCTCCTACAATGAGCAGTTCTTC

V: TRBV5-1
J: TRBJ2-3
D: TRBD2
size: .
CDR3: CASSLDELAGEEGDTQYF
DNA: TGCGCCAGCAGCTTGGACGAGTTGGCGGGGGAAGAAGGAGATACGCAGTATTTT

V: TRBV25-1
J: TRBJ1-4
D: .
size: few
CDR3: CASTPYSEKLFF
DNA: TGTGCCAGCACTCCATACTCGGAAAAACTGTTTTTT

V: TRBV9
J: TRBJ1-1
D: .
size: few
CDR3: CASSVGQKMNTEAFF
DNA: TGTGCCAGCAGCGTAGGACAGAAAATGAACACTGAAGCTTTCTTT

V: TRBV28
J: TRBJ2-4
D: .
size: .
CDR3: CASSLFRPTGDIQYF
DNA: TGTGCCAGCAGTTTATTTCGACCTACGGGGGACATTCAGTACTTC

V: TRBV14
J: TRBJ1-1
D: .
size: .
CDR3: CASSVGVTEAFF
DNA: TGTGCCAGCAGTGTAGGGGTAACTGAAGCTTTCTTT

V: TRBV9
J: TRBJ2-1
D: .
size: .
CDR3: CASSVEVGSSYNEQFF
DNA: TGTGCCAGCAGCGTAGAGGTCGGGAGCTCCTACAATGAGCAGTTCTTC

V: TRBV7-9
J: TRBJ2-3
D: TRBD2
size: .
CDR3: CASSPRLAGRADTQYF
DNA: TGTGCCAGCAGCCCACGACTAGCGGGGAGGGCAGATACGCAGTATTTT

V: TRBV5-4
J: TRBJ2-1
D: TRBD2
size: .
CDR3: CASSPTMTSGKPYNEQFF
DNA: TGTGCCAGCAGCCCTACTATGACTAGCGGGAAACCCTACAATGAGCAGTTCTTC

V: TRBV4-1
J: TRBJ1-6
D: TRBD1
size: .
CDR3: CASSQGTGRAPLHF
DNA: TGCGCCAGCAGCCAAGGGACAGGGCGCGCGCCCCTCCACTTT

V: TRBV10-3
J: TRBJ2-2
D: .
size: few
CDR3: CATGNTGELFF
DNA: TGTGCCACCGGGAACACCGGGGAGCTGTTTTTT

V: TRBV5-6
J: TRBJ2-1
D: TRBD2
size: .
CDR3: CASSLGLAGYHEQFF
DNA: TGTGCCAGCAGCTTGGGACTAGCGGGGTACCATGAGCAGTTCTTC

V: TRBV12-5
J: TRBJ1-6
D: .
size: .
CDR3: CASGHPPLGSYNSPLHF
DNA: TGTGCTAGTGGCCACCCTCCCCTCGGCTCCTATAATTCACCCCTCCACTTT

V: TRBV13
J: TRBJ2-1
D: TRBD1
size: .
CDR3: CASSLGVTGVYNEQFF
DNA: TGTGCCAGCAGCTTAGGCGTGACAGGGGTCTACAATGAGCAGTTCTTC

V: TRBV28
J: TRBJ1-1
D: TRBD1
size: once
CDR3: CASTLRGTGIYEAFF
DNA: TGTGCCAGCACCCTTAGGGGGACAGGGATATATGAAGCTTTCTTT

V: TRBV28
J: TRBJ1-5
D: .
size: few
CDR3: CASRYRISNQPQHF
DNA: TGTGCCAGCAGATACAGAATTAGCAATCAGCCCCAGCATTTT

V: TRBV28
J: TRBJ1-5
D: .
size: .
CDR3: CASSFASSNQPQHF
DNA: TGTGCCAGCAGTTTCGCGAGTAGCAATCAGCCCCAGCATTTT